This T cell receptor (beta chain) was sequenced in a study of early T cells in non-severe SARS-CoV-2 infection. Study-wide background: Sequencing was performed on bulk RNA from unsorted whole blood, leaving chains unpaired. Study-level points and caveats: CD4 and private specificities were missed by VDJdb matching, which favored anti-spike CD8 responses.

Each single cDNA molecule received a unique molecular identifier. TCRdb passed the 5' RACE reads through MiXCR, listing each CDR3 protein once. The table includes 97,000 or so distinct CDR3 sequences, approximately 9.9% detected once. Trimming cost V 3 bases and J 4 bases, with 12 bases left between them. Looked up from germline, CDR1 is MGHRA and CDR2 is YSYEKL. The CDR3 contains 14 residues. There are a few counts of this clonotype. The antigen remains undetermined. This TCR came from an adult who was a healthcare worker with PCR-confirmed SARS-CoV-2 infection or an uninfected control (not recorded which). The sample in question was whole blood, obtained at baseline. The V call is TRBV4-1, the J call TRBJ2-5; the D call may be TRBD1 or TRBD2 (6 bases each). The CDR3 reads CASSHGGSSETQYF. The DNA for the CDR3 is TGCGCCAGCAGCCACGGGGGCAGTTCAGAGACCCAGTACTTC.